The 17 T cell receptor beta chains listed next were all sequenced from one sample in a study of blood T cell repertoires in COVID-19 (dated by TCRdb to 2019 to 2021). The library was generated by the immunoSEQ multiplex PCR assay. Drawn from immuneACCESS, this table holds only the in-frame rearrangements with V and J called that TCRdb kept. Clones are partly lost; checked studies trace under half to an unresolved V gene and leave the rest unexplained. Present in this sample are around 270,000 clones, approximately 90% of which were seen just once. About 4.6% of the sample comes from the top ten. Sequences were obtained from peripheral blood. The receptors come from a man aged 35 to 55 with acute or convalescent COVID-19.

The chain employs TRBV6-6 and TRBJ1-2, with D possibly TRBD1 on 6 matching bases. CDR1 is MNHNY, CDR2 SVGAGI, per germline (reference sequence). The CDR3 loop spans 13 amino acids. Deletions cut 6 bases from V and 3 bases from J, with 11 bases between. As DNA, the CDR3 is TGTGCCAGCAGGAGGACAGCTCACTATGGCTACACCTTC. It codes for CASRRTAHYGYTF.

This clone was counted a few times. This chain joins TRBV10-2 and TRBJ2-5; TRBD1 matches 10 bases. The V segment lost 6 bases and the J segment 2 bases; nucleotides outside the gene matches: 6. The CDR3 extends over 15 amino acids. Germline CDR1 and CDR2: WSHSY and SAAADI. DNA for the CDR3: TGCGCCAGCAGACGCGGGACAGGGGAACAAGAGACCCAGTACTTC. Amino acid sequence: CASRRGTGEQETQYF.

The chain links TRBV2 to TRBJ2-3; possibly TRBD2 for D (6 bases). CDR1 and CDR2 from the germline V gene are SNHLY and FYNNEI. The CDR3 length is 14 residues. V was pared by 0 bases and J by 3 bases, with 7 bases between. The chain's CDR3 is CASSEAGLTDTQYF. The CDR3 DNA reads TGTGCCAGCAGTGAAGCTGGACTAACAGATACGCAGTATTTT.

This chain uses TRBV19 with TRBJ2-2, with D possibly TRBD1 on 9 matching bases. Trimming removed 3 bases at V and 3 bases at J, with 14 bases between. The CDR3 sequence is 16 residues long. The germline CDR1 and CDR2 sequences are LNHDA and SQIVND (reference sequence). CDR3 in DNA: TGTGCCAGTAGTATTAGCGGGACAGGGCACACCGGGGAGCTGTTTTTT. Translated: CASSISGTGHTGELFF.

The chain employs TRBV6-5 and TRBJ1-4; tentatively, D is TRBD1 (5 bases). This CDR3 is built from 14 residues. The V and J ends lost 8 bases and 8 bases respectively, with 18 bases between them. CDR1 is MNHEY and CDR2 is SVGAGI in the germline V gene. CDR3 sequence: CASSRRGFGEKLFF. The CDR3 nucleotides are TGTGCCAGCTCGAGGCGGGGGTTTGGCGAAAAACTGTTTTTT.

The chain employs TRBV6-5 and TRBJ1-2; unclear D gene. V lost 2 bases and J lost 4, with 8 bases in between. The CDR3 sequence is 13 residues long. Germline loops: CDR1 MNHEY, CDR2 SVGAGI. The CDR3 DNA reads TGTGCCAGCAGTTACGGGCAGTCCTATGGCTACACCTTC. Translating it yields CASSYGQSYGYTF.

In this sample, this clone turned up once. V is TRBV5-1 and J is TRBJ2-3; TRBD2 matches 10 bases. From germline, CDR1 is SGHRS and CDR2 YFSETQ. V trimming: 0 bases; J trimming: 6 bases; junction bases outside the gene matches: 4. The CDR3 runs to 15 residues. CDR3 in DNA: TGCGCCAGCAGCTTGGGAGCGGGGGGGATGGATACGCAGTATTTT. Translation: CASSLGAGGMDTQYF. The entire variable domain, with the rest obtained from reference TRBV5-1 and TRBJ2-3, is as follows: KAGVTQTPRYLIKTRGQQVTLSCSPISGHRSVSWYQQTPGQGLQFLFEYFSETQRNKGNFPGRFSGRQFSNSRSEMNVSTLELGDSALYLCASSLGAGGMDTQYFGPGTRLTVL.

The CDR3 region is CASSSWTGGPSSGNTIYF. The CDR3 DNA is TGTGCCAGCAGCTCTTGGACAGGGGGCCCTTCCTCTGGAAACACCATATATTTT. V usage is TRBV5-4 and J usage is TRBJ1-3; 11 positions agree with TRBD1. The CDR3 runs to 18 residues. The V and J ends lost 3 bases and 0 bases, in that order; junction bases with no gene match: 8. Germline lookup yields CDR1 SGHNT and CDR2 YYREEE (reference sequence).

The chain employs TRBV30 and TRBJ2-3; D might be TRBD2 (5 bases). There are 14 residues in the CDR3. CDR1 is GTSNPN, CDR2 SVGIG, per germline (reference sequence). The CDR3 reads CAGGRPFSTDTQYF. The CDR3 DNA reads TGTGCGGGTGGGAGACCTTTTAGCACAGATACGCAGTATTTT.

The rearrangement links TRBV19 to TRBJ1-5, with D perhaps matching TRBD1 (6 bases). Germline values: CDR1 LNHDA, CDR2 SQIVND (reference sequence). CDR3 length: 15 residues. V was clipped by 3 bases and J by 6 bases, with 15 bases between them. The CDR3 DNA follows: TGTGCCAGTAGTATTTCAACAGGGAGTAGTCAGCCCCAGCATTTT. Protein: CASSISTGSSQPQHF.

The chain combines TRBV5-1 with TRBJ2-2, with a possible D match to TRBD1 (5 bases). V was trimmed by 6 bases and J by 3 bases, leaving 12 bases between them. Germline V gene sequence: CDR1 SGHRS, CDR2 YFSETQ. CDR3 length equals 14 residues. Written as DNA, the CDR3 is TGCGCCAGCACAAGAAGGGGCGACACCGGGGAGCTGTTTTTT. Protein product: CASTRRGDTGELFF.

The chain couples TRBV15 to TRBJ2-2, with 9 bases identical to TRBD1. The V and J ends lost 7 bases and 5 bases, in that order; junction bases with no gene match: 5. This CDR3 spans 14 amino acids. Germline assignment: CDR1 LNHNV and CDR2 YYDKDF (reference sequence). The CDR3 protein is CATNRDRVTGELFF. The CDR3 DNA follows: TGTGCCACCAACCGGGACAGGGTTACCGGGGAGCTGTTTTTT.

For the CDR3, the DNA is TGTGCCAGTAGTATAGGAGGCAGTGAGGGCTTCAGAAACATTCAGTACTTC. It encodes CASSIGGSEGFRNIQYF. This chain connects TRBV19 to TRBJ2-4; tentatively, D is TRBD2 (5 bases). CDR3 length equals 17 residues. V lost 1 base and J lost 6, with 19 bases in between. The V gene's germline CDR1 is LNHDA and CDR2 SQIVND (reference sequence).

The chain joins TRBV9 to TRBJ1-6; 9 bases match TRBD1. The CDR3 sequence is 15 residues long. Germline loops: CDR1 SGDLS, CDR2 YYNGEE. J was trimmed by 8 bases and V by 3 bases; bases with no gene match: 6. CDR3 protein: CASSADTGGDSPLHF. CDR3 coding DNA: TGTGCCAGCAGCGCCGATACAGGGGGCGATTCACCCCTCCACTTT.

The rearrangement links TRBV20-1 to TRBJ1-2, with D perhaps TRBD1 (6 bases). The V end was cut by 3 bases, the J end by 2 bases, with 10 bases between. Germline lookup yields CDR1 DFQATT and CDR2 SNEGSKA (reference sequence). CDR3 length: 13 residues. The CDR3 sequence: CSASGDTNYGYTF. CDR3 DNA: TGCAGTGCTAGTGGGGACACAAACTATGGCTACACCTTC.

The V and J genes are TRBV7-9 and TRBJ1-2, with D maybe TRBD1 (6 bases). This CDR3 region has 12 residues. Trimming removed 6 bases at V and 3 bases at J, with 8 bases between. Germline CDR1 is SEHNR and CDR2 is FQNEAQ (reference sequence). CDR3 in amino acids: CASRRTDYGYTF. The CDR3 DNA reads TGTGCCAGCAGACGGACAGACTATGGCTACACCTTC.

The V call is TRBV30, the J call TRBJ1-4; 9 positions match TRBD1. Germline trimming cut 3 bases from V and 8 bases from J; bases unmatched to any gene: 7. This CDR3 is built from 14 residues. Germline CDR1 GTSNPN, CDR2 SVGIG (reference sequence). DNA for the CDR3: TGTGCCTGGAGCACCGGGACAGGGACCGAAAAACTGTTTTTT. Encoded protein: CAWSTGTGTEKLFF. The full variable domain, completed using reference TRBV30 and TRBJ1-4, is SQTIHQWPATLVQPVGSPLSLECTVEGTSNPNLYWYRQAAGRGLQLLFYSVGIGQISSEVPQNLSASRPQDRQFILSSKKLLLSDSGFYLCAWSTGTGTEKLFFGSGTQLSVL.